The 27 T cell receptor beta chains below come from one sample, sequenced in a study of cytomegalovirus exposure and HLA in healthy donors. In the PCR, 60 Vbeta and 13 Jbeta primers were used. Clones were sequenced by immunoSEQ multiplex PCR, and TCRdb holds only the in-frame ones, with some missing. The sample lists more than 85,000 clones; roughly four fifths were seen once. The sequencing sample was made of PBMCs. All receptors derive from a man aged 35 to 55 in good health and CMV-seronegative.

The gene calls are TRBV7-9 and TRBJ2-7, with 9 positions matching TRBD1. CDR1 SEHNR and CDR2 FQNEAQ come from the germline V gene (reference sequence). J gave up 2 bases and V 5 bases, and 13 bases lay outside the gene matches. This CDR3 contains 17 residues. The CDR3 DNA sequence: TGTGCCAGCAGCCCTCAGACACCTCGACAGGGGGCCTACGAGCAGTACTTC. It encodes CASSPQTPRQGAYEQYF.

In its sample, this clone was seen once. The gene calls are TRBV5-1 and TRBJ2-7, with a possible D match to TRBD1 (6 bases). Germline-derived CDR1 and CDR2 are SGHRS and YFSETQ. This CDR3 is 17 amino acids long. Trimming took off 0 bases at V and 1 base at J, with 17 bases between the two ends. This CDR3 reads CASSLAGTGQGSYEQYF. In nucleotides, the CDR3 is TGCGCCAGCAGCTTGGCCGGGACGGGCCAGGGGTCCTACGAGCAGTACTTC.

The chain's CDR3 is CASSLDVGNTIYF. The CDR3 coding sequence is TGTGCCAGCAGCTTAGATGTAGGAAACACCATATATTTT. The gene calls are TRBV11-2 and TRBJ1-3; D is unclear. V gave up 0 bases and J gave up 4 bases, with 4 bases separating them. CDR1 and CDR2 from the germline V gene are SGHAT and FQNNGV. The CDR3 runs to 13 residues.

In this sample, this clone turned up a few times. The chain recombines TRBV29-1 with TRBJ2-7; 13 bases match TRBD2. The germline gives CDR1 SQVTM, CDR2 ANQGSEA. With V trimmed by 6 bases and J by 7 bases, 9 bases remained unmatched. This CDR3 has 14 amino acids. The CDR3 reads CSVPGTSGAREQYF. The CDR3 nucleotides are TGCAGCGTGCCCGGGACTAGCGGGGCGAGGGAGCAGTACTTC.

V is TRBV5-5 and J is TRBJ2-1, with unresolved D. The CDR3 is made up of 15 amino acids. With 0 bases removed from V and 4 bases from J, the gap between germline ends came to 11 bases. Germline lookup yields CDR1 SGHKS and CDR2 YYEKEE (reference sequence). CDR3 coding DNA: TGTGCCAGCAGCTTGGACCGACTCCTTTACAATGAGCAGTTCTTC. The encoded protein is CASSLDRLLYNEQFF.

This chain connects TRBV4-1 to TRBJ1-5; no definite D call. The length of the CDR3 is 15 residues. From germline, CDR1 is MGHRA and CDR2 YSYEKL. Between the trimmed V and J ends, which lost 6 bases and 4 bases, there was a span of 16 bases. CDR3 sequence: CASSYRWAGNQPQHF. The CDR3 DNA reads TGCGCCAGCAGTTATAGGTGGGCCGGTAATCAGCCCCAGCATTTT.

The chain has TRBV6-1 and TRBJ2-1, with 7 bases that match TRBD2. In germline, CDR1 is MNHNS, CDR2 SASEGT. The CDR3 is 15 amino acids. V shed 0 bases, J shed 5 bases, and the junction held 4 bases outside the gene matches. The CDR3 nucleotides are TGTGCCAGCAGTGAAGCTTGGACTAGTCACAATGAGCAGTTCTTC. Its translation: CASSEAWTSHNEQFF.

The rearrangement uses TRBV4-3 and TRBJ1-1; tentative D call: TRBD1 (5 bases). The CDR3 has 15 residues. V lost 0 bases, J lost 1 base, and 9 bases lay in between. The germline V gene has CDR1 LGHNA and CDR2 YSLEER. CDR3 sequence (DNA): TGCGCCAGCAGCCAAGATGGCCAGGGGAACACTGAAGCTTTCTTT. It codes for CASSQDGQGNTEAFF.

The J gene is TRBJ1-4, the V gene TRBV27; D unclear. The germline gives CDR1 MNHEY, CDR2 SMNVEV (reference sequence). The CDR3 is 16 residues long. With 5 bases removed from V and 4 bases from J, the gap between germline ends came to 17 bases. The CDR3 DNA reads as TGTGCCAGCAGTCCTCTCTTTGGGGAGGATAATGAAAAACTGTTTTTT. Translated: CASSPLFGEDNEKLFF.

The chain combines TRBV4-3 with TRBJ2-1; a possible D gene is TRBD2 (5 bases). The CDR3 runs to 16 residues. Germline V gene lookup returns CDR1 LGHNA and CDR2 YSLEER. The ends were cut back, 0 bases at V and 4 bases at J, with 13 bases in the middle. The CDR3 bases are TGCGCCAGCAGCCAAGATGTGGGCGGGTGGTACAATGAGCAGTTCTTC. Translating it yields CASSQDVGGWYNEQFF.

A few counts support this clone. The chain is built from TRBV27 and TRBJ2-7; 12 nucleotides match TRBD1. With V trimmed by 6 bases and J by 4 bases, 10 bases remained unmatched. The germline V gene encodes CDR1 MNHEY and CDR2 SMNVEV (reference sequence). There are 16 residues in the CDR3. The chain's CDR3 is CASSSAGTGGQYEQYF. The CDR3, as DNA: TGTGCCAGCAGCTCTGCAGGGACAGGGGGCCAATACGAGCAGTACTTC.

The V gene is TRBV27, the J gene TRBJ1-1; no firm D call. Germline assignment: CDR1 MNHEY and CDR2 SMNVEV (reference sequence). The length of the CDR3 is 13 residues. V dropped 6 bases and J dropped 0 bases, with 8 bases sitting between them. The CDR3 spells CASSWEVNTEAFF. In nucleotides, the CDR3 is TGTGCCAGCAGCTGGGAGGTGAACACTGAAGCTTTCTTT.

The J gene is TRBJ1-2, the V gene TRBV5-1; perhaps TRBD1 as D (6 bases). From germline, CDR1 is SGHRS and CDR2 YFSETQ. Trimming left V 0 bases short and J 4 bases short, with 16 bases between. The CDR3 loop spans 16 amino acids. CDR3 region: CASSLAGGAPTYGYTF. The CDR3 DNA reads TGCGCCAGCAGCTTGGCGGGGGGGGCCCCCACCTATGGCTACACCTTC. Full variable domain (remainder filled in from reference TRBV5-1 and TRBJ1-2): KAGVTQTPRYLIKTRGQQVTLSCSPISGHRSVSWYQQTPGQGLQFLFEYFSETQRNKGNFPGRFSGRQFSNSRSEMNVSTLELGDSALYLCASSLAGGAPTYGYTFGSGTRLTVV.

V gene TRBV5-1 combines with J gene TRBJ2-2; 9 nucleotides align to TRBD1. CDR3 size: 15 residues. The J segment lost 1 base and the V segment lost 5 bases, leaving 3 bases of the junction unmatched. CDR1 is SGHRS and CDR2 is YFSETQ in the germline V gene. CDR3 loop: CASSPGQGNTGELFF. CDR3 sequence (DNA): TGCGCCAGCAGTCCGGGACAGGGGAACACCGGGGAGCTGTTTTTT.

V gene TRBV4-3 combines with J gene TRBJ2-3; D might be TRBD2 (6 bases). The ends were cut back, 0 bases at V and 4 bases at J, with 8 bases in the middle. There are 14 residues in the CDR3. The germline V gene has CDR1 LGHNA and CDR2 YSLEER. CDR3 DNA: TGCGCCAGCAGCCAAGATGGCGGGGCAGATACGCAGTATTTT. It specifies CASSQDGGADTQYF.

This clone was found once. This chain links TRBV28 with TRBJ2-7; TRBD2 agrees at 7 bases. V lost 5 bases to trimming and J lost 2 bases; unmatched junction nucleotides: 6. Germline V gene data show CDR1 as MDHEN and CDR2 as SYDVKM. This CDR3 spans 14 amino acids. CDR3 in DNA: TGTGCCAGCAGTAACCCGCTAGCGGCCTACGAGCAGTACTTC. Protein: CASSNPLAAYEQYF.

The CDR3: CATSRDSTHYEQYF. Here the CDR3 DNA reads TGTGCCACCAGCAGAGATTCGACACATTACGAGCAGTACTTC. The chain uses TRBV15 and TRBJ2-7; D uncertain. V lost 0 bases and J lost 4, with 10 bases in between. Germline V gene lookup returns CDR1 LNHNV and CDR2 YYDKDF (reference sequence). The CDR3 has 14 residues.

V usage is TRBV7-9 and J usage is TRBJ1-1; D not resolved. Trimming cost V 1 base and J 0 bases, with 6 bases left between them. Germline CDR1 reads SEHNR; CDR2 reads FQNEAQ (reference sequence). CDR3 length equals 14 residues. DNA for the CDR3: TGTGCCAGCAGCTTAGAGGAGGTGAACACTGAAGCTTTCTTT. Protein sequence: CASSLEEVNTEAFF.

As DNA, the CDR3 is TGTGCCAGCAGCCGCCAGGGGGTAAACACCGGGGAGCTGTTTTTT. It specifies CASSRQGVNTGELFF. This chain uses TRBV6-5 with TRBJ2-2, with 7 bases fitting TRBD1. Unmatched junction bases numbered 6, after V lost 6 bases and J lost 2 bases. Germline loops: CDR1 MNHEY, CDR2 SVGAGI. The CDR3 runs 15 residues.

The chain employs TRBV7-6 and TRBJ2-7; weak D call: TRBD1 (5 bases). The CDR3 has 15 residues. V gave up 5 bases and J gave up 2 bases, with 16 bases separating them. Per the germline V gene, CDR1 is SGHVS and CDR2 is FNYEAQ. The CDR3 region has the DNA TGTGCCAGCAGCACCCAGCAGGGAAATCCCTACGAGCAGTACTTC. Translated, it gives CASSTQQGNPYEQYF.

This chain connects TRBV28 to TRBJ2-7; TRBD1 matches 8 bases. V lost 1 base and J lost 1; bases outside the gene matches: 6. This CDR3 region has 16 residues. Germline CDR1 reads MDHEN; CDR2 reads SYDVKM. The CDR3 here is CASSLSSGTGSYEQYF. CDR3 coding DNA: TGTGCCAGCAGTTTATCCTCCGGGACAGGTTCCTACGAGCAGTACTTC.

The chain recombines TRBV4-3 with TRBJ2-1, with D perhaps TRBD1 (5 bases). The CDR3 consists of 15 residues. Between the trimmed V and J ends, which lost 0 bases and 2 bases, there was a span of 8 bases. Germline CDR1 and CDR2: LGHNA and YSLEER. The DNA for the CDR3 is TGCGCCAGCAGCCAAGAAGCAGGGACCTACAATGAGCAGTTCTTC. Translating gives CASSQEAGTYNEQFF.

J is TRBJ1-5 and V is TRBV27; 8 bases are a match to TRBD1. The junction had 15 bases not matched to a gene; V was cut back by 5 bases and J by 6 bases. Germline V gene lookup returns CDR1 MNHEY and CDR2 SMNVEV (reference sequence). The CDR3 sequence is 17 residues long. CDR3 protein: CASSPQGVRGHGQPQHF. The CDR3 bases are TGTGCCAGCAGTCCCCAGGGCGTCAGGGGGCATGGTCAGCCCCAGCATTTT.

This chain joins TRBV28 and TRBJ2-7; a weak D match, TRBD2 (7 bases). V was clipped by 5 bases and J by 4 bases, with 15 bases between them. The CDR3 is made up of 14 amino acids. Germline lookup yields CDR1 MDHEN and CDR2 SYDVKM. As DNA, the CDR3 is TGTGCCAGCAGTGTAAGGGGGGGCTCGTACGAGCAGTACTTC. It yields the protein CASSVRGGSYEQYF.

The chain couples TRBV6-5 to TRBJ2-7; the D gene is possibly TRBD1 (6 bases). Germline V gene data show CDR1 as MNHEY and CDR2 as SVGAGI. Trimming took 8 bases from V and 2 from J, leaving 13 bases between them. The CDR3 spans 13 residues. The CDR3 sequence is CASGQGSTYEQYF. CDR3 nucleotide sequence: TGTGCCAGCGGCCAGGGGAGCACCTACGAGCAGTACTTC.

This clone was counted a few times. This chain joins TRBV15 and TRBJ1-2, with D maybe TRBD1 (5 bases). Trimming pared 0 bases from V and 0 bases from J, leaving 5 bases between. The germline CDR1 and CDR2 sequences are LNHNV and YYDKDF (reference sequence). The CDR3 loop spans 14 amino acids. The CDR3 DNA is TGTGCCACCAGCAGAGAGACAGCTAACTATGGCTACACCTTC. Amino acid sequence: CATSRETANYGYTF.

The chain joins TRBV7-2 to TRBJ1-5; D remains unclear. CDR1 is SGHTA, CDR2 FQGNSA, per germline. V lost 3 bases to trimming and J lost 4 bases, with 16 bases between them. The CDR3 sequence is 16 residues long. The CDR3: CASSLEGFRDNQPQHF. CDR3 DNA sequence: TGTGCCAGCAGCTTGGAGGGCTTTCGGGATAATCAGCCCCAGCATTTT.